Below, one TCR beta chain is given with its context. These data belong to a study of blood T cell repertoires in COVID-19. About the study: Collection of acute and convalescent COVID-19 samples took place in the United States, Italy and Spain.

Original data processing: From reference gene primer amplification, estimates of nucleated cell counts were derived. Some clones are missing from TCRdb's copy, which holds only in-frame ones; the method was immunoSEQ multiplex PCR. V and J calls and clone size are those listed in that table; D and trimming were worked out from the DNA. This table holds about 160,000 clones, roughly 85% found once. Looked up from germline, CDR1 is DFQATT and CDR2 is SNEGSKA (reference sequence). Between the trimmed V and J ends, which lost 3 bases and 4 bases, there was a span of 4 bases. The CDR3 is made up of 10 amino acids.

The gene calls are TRBV20-1 and TRBJ2-7; D remains ambiguous. The sequencing input was peripheral blood. The clonotype originates from a man aged 70-80 years with acute or convalescent COVID-19. The CDR3: CSASAYEQYF. The DNA for the CDR3 is TGCAGTGCTAGCGCGTACGAGCAGTACTTC.